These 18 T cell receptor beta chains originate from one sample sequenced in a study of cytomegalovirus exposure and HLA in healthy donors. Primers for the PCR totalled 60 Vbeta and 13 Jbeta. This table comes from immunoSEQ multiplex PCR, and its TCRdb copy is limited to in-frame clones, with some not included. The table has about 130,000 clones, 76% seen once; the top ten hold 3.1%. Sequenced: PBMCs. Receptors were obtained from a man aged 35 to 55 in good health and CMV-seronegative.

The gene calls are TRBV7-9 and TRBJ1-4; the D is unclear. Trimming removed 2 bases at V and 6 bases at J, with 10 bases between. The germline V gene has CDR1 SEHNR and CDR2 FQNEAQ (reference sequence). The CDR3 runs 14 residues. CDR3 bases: TGTGCCAGCAGCTTAACTTTCGGGGATGAAAAACTGTTTTTT. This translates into CASSLTFGDEKLFF. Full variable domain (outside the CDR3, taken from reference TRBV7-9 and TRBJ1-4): DTGVSQNPRHKITKRGQNVTFRCDPISEHNRLYWYRQTLGQGPEFLTYFQNEAQLEKSRLLSDRFSAERPKGSFSTLEIQRTEQGDSAMYLCASSLTFGDEKLFFGSGTQLSVL.

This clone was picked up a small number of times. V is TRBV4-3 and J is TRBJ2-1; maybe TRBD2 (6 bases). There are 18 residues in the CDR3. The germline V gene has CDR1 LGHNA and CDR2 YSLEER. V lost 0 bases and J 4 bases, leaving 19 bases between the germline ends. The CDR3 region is CASSQEVWGSGDYNEQFF. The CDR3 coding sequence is TGCGCCAGCAGCCAAGAGGTATGGGGTAGCGGAGATTACAATGAGCAGTTCTTC.

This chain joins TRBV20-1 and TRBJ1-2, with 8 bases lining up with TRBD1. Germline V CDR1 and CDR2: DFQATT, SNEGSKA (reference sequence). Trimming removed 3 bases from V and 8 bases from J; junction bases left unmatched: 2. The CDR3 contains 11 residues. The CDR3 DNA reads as TGCAGTGCTAGGCGGACAGGGGGCTACACCTTC. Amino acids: CSARRTGGYTF.

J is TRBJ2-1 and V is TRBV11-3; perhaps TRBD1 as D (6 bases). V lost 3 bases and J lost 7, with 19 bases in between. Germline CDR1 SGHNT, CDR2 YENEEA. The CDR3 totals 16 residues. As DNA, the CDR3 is TGTGCCAGCAGCTTTCAGGGGCTAGGGGGTGCGAATGAGCAGTTCTTC. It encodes CASSFQGLGGANEQFF.

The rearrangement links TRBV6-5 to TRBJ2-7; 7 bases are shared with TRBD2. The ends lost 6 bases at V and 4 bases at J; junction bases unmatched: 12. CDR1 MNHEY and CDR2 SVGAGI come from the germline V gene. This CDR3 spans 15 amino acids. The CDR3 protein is CASSPWGGSDYEQYF. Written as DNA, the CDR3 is TGTGCCAGCAGCCCCTGGGGCGGGAGCGATTACGAGCAGTACTTC.

The CDR3 DNA follows: TGTGCCAGCACTTCCGGACAGGCGCCTTTAAACTATGGCTACACCTTC. Residues: CASTSGQAPLNYGYTF. V gene TRBV7-9 combines with J gene TRBJ1-2; 7 bases align to TRBD1. V shed 7 bases, J shed 2 bases, and the junction held 13 bases outside the gene matches. The CDR3 has 16 residues. Germline CDR1 SEHNR, CDR2 FQNEAQ (reference sequence).

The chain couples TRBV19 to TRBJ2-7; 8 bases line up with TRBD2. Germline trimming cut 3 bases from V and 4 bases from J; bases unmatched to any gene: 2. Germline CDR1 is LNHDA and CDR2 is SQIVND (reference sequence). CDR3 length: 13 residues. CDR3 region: CASSMASGYEQYF. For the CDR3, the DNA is TGTGCCAGTAGTATGGCTAGCGGGTACGAGCAGTACTTC.

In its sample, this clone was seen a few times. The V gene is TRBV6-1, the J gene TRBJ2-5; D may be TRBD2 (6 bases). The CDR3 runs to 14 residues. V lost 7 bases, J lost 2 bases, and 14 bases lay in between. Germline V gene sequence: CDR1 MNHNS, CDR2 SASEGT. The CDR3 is CASNPPAGQETQYF. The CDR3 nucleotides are TGTGCCAGCAACCCTCCAGCGGGTCAAGAGACCCAGTACTTC.

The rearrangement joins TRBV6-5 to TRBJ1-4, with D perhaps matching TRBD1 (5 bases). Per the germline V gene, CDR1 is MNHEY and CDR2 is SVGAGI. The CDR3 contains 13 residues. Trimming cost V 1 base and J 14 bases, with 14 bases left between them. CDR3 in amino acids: CASSYLDRPKLFF. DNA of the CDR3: TGTGCCAGCAGTTACTTAGACAGACCAAAGCTGTTTTTT.

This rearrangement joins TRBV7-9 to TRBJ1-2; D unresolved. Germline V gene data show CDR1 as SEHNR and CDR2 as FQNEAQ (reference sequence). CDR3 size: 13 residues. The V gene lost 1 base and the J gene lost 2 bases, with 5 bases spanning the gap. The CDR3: CASSLDSNYGYTF. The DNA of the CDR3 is TGTGCCAGCAGCTTAGACAGCAACTATGGCTACACCTTC.

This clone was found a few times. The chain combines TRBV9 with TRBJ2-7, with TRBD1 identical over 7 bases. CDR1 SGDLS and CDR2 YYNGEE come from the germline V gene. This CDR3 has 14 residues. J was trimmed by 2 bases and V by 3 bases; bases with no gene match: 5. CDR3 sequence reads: CASSAGQVPYEQYF. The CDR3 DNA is TGTGCCAGCAGCGCCGGACAGGTCCCCTACGAGCAGTACTTC. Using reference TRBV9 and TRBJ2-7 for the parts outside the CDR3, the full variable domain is DSGVTQTPKHLITATGQRVTLRCSPRSGDLSVYWYQQSLDQGLQFLIQYYNGEERAKGNILERFSAQQFPDLHSELNLSSLELGDSALYFCASSAGQVPYEQYFGPGTRLTVT.

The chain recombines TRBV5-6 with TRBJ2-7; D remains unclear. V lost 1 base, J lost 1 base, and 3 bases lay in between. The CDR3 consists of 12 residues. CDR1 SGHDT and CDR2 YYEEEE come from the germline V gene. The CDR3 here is CASSLLSYEQYF. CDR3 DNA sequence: TGTGCCAGCAGCTTGCTGTCCTACGAGCAGTACTTC.

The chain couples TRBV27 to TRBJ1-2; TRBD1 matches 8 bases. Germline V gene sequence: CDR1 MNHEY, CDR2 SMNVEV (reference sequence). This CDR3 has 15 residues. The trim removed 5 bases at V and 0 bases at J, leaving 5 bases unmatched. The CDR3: CASSPGGQANYGYTF. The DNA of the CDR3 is TGTGCCAGCAGTCCCGGGGGACAGGCTAACTATGGCTACACCTTC.

This CDR3 is CASSRNSYEQYF. The CDR3 DNA reads as TGTGCCAGCAGCCGTAATTCCTACGAGCAGTACTTC. The rearrangement links TRBV11-3 to TRBJ2-7; D uncertain. This CDR3 has 12 residues. The V gene lost 5 bases and the J gene lost 1 base, with 6 bases spanning the gap. The germline V gene encodes CDR1 SGHNT and CDR2 YENEEA.

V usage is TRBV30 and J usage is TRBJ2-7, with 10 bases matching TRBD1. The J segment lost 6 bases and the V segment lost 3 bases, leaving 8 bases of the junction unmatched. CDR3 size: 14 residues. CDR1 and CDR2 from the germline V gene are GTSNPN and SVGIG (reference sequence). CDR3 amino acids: CAWSGGTGALEQYF. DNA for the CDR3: TGTGCCTGGAGCGGGGGGACAGGGGCCCTCGAGCAGTACTTC.

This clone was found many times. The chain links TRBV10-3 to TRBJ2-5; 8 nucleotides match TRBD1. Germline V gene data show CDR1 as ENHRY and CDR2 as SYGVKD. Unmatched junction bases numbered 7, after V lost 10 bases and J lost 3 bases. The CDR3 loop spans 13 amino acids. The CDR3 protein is CATRQGLEETQYF. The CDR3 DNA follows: TGTGCCACCCGACAGGGGTTGGAAGAGACCCAGTACTTC.

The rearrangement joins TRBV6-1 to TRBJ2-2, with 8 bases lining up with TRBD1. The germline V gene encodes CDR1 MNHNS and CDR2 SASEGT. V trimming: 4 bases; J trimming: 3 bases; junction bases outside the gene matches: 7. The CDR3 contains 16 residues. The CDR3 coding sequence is TGTGCCAGCAGTGTCCTCGGACAGGGCGACACCGGGGAGCTGTTTTTT. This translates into CASSVLGQGDTGELFF.

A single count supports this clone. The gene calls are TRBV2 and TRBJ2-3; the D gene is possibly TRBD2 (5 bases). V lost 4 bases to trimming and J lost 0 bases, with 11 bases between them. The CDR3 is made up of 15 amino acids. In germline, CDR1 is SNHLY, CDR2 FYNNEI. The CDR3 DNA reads TGTGCCAGCAGTGGGACTGATCCTAGCACAGATACGCAGTATTTT. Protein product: CASSGTDPSTDTQYF.